Presented here are 20 T cell receptor beta chains from one specimen sequenced in a study of response to subunit inactivated influenza vaccine. TCRdb ran MiXCR on the RT-PCR reads and lists one entry per CDR3 protein. The profile shows about 480,000 distinct CDR3 sequences, 10% to 15% of them singletons. The sequencing used PBMCs from blood, collected 45 days after vaccination. These TCRs come from a man over 45 who received an inactivated influenza vaccine.

This clonotype was counted only a few times. The chain combines TRBV11-2 with TRBJ2-7; TRBD2 might be the D (7 bases). The CDR3 spans 14 residues. From germline, CDR1 is SGHAT and CDR2 FQNNGV. Trimming shortened V by 6 bases and J by 8 bases, and 20 bases separated the two germline ends. CDR3 bases: TGTGCCAGCAGGCTGGGGGGGGCCCTCTCCCAGCAGTACTTC. Its protein is CASRLGGALSQQYF.

Many counts were recorded for this clonotype. V is TRBV5-1 and J is TRBJ2-7; a possible D gene is TRBD1 (5 bases). Trimming took off 2 bases at V and 3 bases at J, with 9 bases between the two ends. The CDR3 is 13 residues long. Germline V lookup: CDR1 SGHRS, CDR2 YFSETQ. CDR3 nucleotide sequence: TGCGCCAGCAGCTTACTGACAGACTACGAGCAGTACTTC. Translation: CASSLLTDYEQYF. Full variable domain (rest looked up from reference TRBV5-1 and TRBJ2-7): KAGVTQTPRYLIKTRGQQVTLSCSPISGHRSVSWYQQTPGQGLQFLFEYFSETQRNKGNFPGRFSGRQFSNSRSEMNVSTLELGDSALYLCASSLLTDYEQYFGPGTRLTVT.

This clonotype was seen a few times. The V gene is TRBV7-2, the J gene TRBJ1-6; D is possibly TRBD1 (6 bases). Germline V lookup: CDR1 SGHTA, CDR2 FQGNSA. The CDR3 consists of 16 residues. Trimming removed 4 bases from V and 6 bases from J, with 16 bases in between. CDR3 DNA sequence: TGTGCCAGCAGCTCGCAAACAGGGTTGAGTAATTCACCCCTCCACTTT. This sequence encodes CASSSQTGLSNSPLHF.

This sequence joins TRBV27 and TRBJ2-6; a possible D gene is TRBD1 (6 bases). Germline loops: CDR1 MNHEY, CDR2 SMNVEV (reference sequence). The CDR3 contains 15 residues. V was clipped by 6 bases and J by 5 bases, with 14 bases between them. The CDR3 is CASSPQGFRANVLTF. DNA for the CDR3: TGTGCCAGCAGCCCACAGGGCTTCCGGGCCAACGTCCTGACTTTC.

The gene calls are TRBV6-1 and TRBJ2-7; 7 nucleotides align to TRBD1. Trimming at V came to 7 bases and at J to 4 bases, leaving 10 bases not matched to a gene. Germline V gene data show CDR1 as MNHNS and CDR2 as SASEGT. The CDR3 contains 14 residues. The CDR3 DNA is TGTGCCAGCAACACAGGGGTTAATTGGTACGAGCAGTACTTC. Translated: CASNTGVNWYEQYF.

The chain uses TRBV20-1 and TRBJ2-1; 12 bases line up with TRBD2. The CDR3 contains 13 residues. Germline CDR1 and CDR2: DFQATT and SNEGSKA (reference sequence). The V gene end was trimmed by 6 bases and the J gene end by 6 bases; junction bases not matched to a gene: 3. DNA of the CDR3: TGCAGTGCGACTAGCGGGAGTGTCAATGAGCAGTTCTTC. It specifies CSATSGSVNEQFF.

The chain employs TRBV28 and TRBJ2-7, with D hard to call. Trimming removed 6 bases at V and 7 bases at J, with 13 bases between. CDR1 MDHEN and CDR2 SYDVKM come from the germline V gene. There are 12 residues in the CDR3. CDR3 loop: CASSVSPGEQYF. The CDR3 DNA reads TGTGCCAGCAGCGTTTCCCCCGGAGAGCAGTACTTC.

The rearrangement uses TRBV10-3 and TRBJ2-3; TRBD2 matches at 7 bases. Germline V gene data show CDR1 as ENHRY and CDR2 as SYGVKD. This CDR3 has 15 amino acids. Unmatched junction bases numbered 8, after V lost 7 bases and J lost 1 base. CDR3 nucleotide sequence: TGTGCCATCAAGATGAGCGGGGCTCGCACAGATACGCAGTATTTT. Amino acids: CAIKMSGARTDTQYF.

This clonotype came up many times. The chain is built from TRBV29-1 and TRBJ2-1; 12 bases fit TRBD2. The CDR3 has 16 residues. CDR1 is SQVTM and CDR2 is ANQGSEA in the germline V gene. J was trimmed by 6 bases and V by 4 bases; bases with no gene match: 10. The CDR3, as DNA: TGCAGCGTTGGGGACCTAGCGGGAGGGACTCGCAATGAGCAGTTCTTC. Translating gives CSVGDLAGGTRNEQFF.

The chain carries TRBV3-1 and TRBJ1-1; 7 bases are a match to TRBD1. The trim removed 5 bases at V and 1 base at J, leaving 4 bases unmatched. The CDR3 is 14 residues long. The V gene's germline CDR1 is LGHDT and CDR2 YNNKEL (reference sequence). DNA of the CDR3: TGTGCCAGCAGCTGGGACAGTCCGAACACTGAAGCTTTCTTT. Translated, it gives CASSWDSPNTEAFF.

The V and J genes are TRBV6-5 and TRBJ1-5, with D unclear. The CDR3 totals 15 residues. The V end lost 3 bases, the J end lost 8 bases, and 17 bases lay between the germline ends. The germline V gene has CDR1 MNHEY and CDR2 SVGAGI. In DNA, the CDR3 is TGTGCCAGCAGTTATGGTCCTTCTTCGCTGGAGCCCCAGCATTTT. Translation gives CASSYGPSSLEPQHF.

The chain uses TRBV4-3 and TRBJ2-2; perhaps D is TRBD1 or TRBD2 (5 bases each). With 4 bases removed from V and 4 bases from J, the gap between germline ends came to 10 bases. CDR3 length: 14 residues. The germline CDR1 and CDR2 sequences are LGHNA and YSLEER. The CDR3 DNA sequence: TGCGCCAGCAGCCTCCACGGGACCACCGGGGAGCTGTTTTTT. Amino acid sequence: CASSLHGTTGELFF.

The chain joins TRBV7-8 to TRBJ1-5, with unresolved D. Trimming pared 5 bases from V and 7 bases from J, leaving 12 bases between. Looked up from germline, CDR1 is SGHVS and CDR2 is FQNEAQ. The CDR3 covers 13 residues. DNA of the CDR3: TGTGCCAGCAGCCACAATCGGAGGCAGCCCCAGCATTTT. The encoded protein is CASSHNRRQPQHF.

The chain recombines TRBV7-6 with TRBJ2-3; D unclear. Trimming removed 0 bases from V and 1 base from J, with 11 bases in between. The CDR3 has 16 amino acids. Looked up from germline, CDR1 is SGHVS and CDR2 is FNYEAQ. The CDR3 region is CASSLASWYGTDTQYF. The CDR3 DNA reads TGTGCCAGCAGCTTAGCGTCGTGGTACGGCACAGATACGCAGTATTTT.

The V and J genes are TRBV11-3 and TRBJ2-3; 13 bases align to TRBD2. The CDR3 length is 17 residues. V shed 4 bases, J shed 0 bases, and the junction held 4 bases outside the gene matches. Germline CDR1 SGHNT, CDR2 YENEEA. Written as DNA, the CDR3 is TGTGCCAGCAGCTCCGGACTAGCGGGAGTTAGCACAGATACGCAGTATTTT. It yields the protein CASSSGLAGVSTDTQYF.

The chain recombines TRBV4-3 with TRBJ2-1; 7 positions agree with TRBD2. CDR1 is LGHNA and CDR2 is YSLEER in the germline V gene. V shed 3 bases and J 8 bases; nucleotides not matched to a gene: 10. This CDR3 is 15 amino acids long. The CDR3 is CASSHARAGRDEQFF. The CDR3 DNA follows: TGCGCCAGCAGCCACGCAAGAGCGGGAAGGGATGAGCAGTTCTTC.

This clonotype was seen a few times. The chain joins TRBV7-8 to TRBJ1-2, with TRBD1 matching over 7 bases. This CDR3 comprises 16 residues. The germline V gene encodes CDR1 SGHVS and CDR2 FQNEAQ. Germline trimming cut 0 bases from V and 8 bases from J; bases unmatched to any gene: 12. The CDR3 here is CASSLADPQGREGYTF. The CDR3 nucleotides are TGTGCCAGCAGCTTAGCGGACCCACAGGGGAGGGAAGGCTACACCTTC.

This clonotype was seen only a few times. The chain is built from TRBV20-1 and TRBJ2-1, with 7 positions matching TRBD1. V trimming: 3 bases; J trimming: 4 bases; junction bases outside the gene matches: 6. From germline, CDR1 is DFQATT and CDR2 SNEGSKA (reference sequence). CDR3 length: 14 residues. CDR3 loop: CSARVGTVYNEQFF. The CDR3 DNA follows: TGCAGTGCTAGGGTAGGGACAGTTTACAATGAGCAGTTCTTC.

This clonotype turned up a few times. The chain employs TRBV6-2 or TRBV6-3 and TRBJ1-1; D might be TRBD1 (5 bases). The germline V and J ends were trimmed by 1 base and 11 bases, with 14 bases remaining between them. CDR1 is MNHEY, CDR2 SVGEGT, per germline. The CDR3 has 13 residues. The DNA for the CDR3 is TGTGCCAGCAGTTACTACGGGGGAGGCTTGGCTTTCTTT. This codes for CASSYYGGGLAFF.

The chain links TRBV12-3 or TRBV12-4 to TRBJ2-7, with D uncertain. V was shortened by 3 bases and J by 1 base, with 13 bases between the two germline ends. The CDR3 covers 15 residues. The DNA of the CDR3 is TGTGCCAGCAGTTTCTTCCAGGTCGATTCCTACGAGCAGTACTTC. It encodes CASSFFQVDSYEQYF.